A single sample is the source of the 17 T cell receptor beta chains below, sequenced in a study of blood T cell repertoires in COVID-19. Repertoires were generated with immunoSEQ multiplex PCR, while TCRdb's copy carries only in-frame clones and drops some. There are some 180,000 clones in the sample; approximately 80% occur only once, and roughly an eighth lies in the top ten. The specimen sequenced was PBMCs or T cells enriched from blood (not recorded which). The receptors derive from a man between 60 and 70 years old who had been exposed to COVID-19.

The sample holds one count of this clone. The chain is built from TRBV14 and TRBJ1-4, with D possibly being TRBD1 (6 bases). From germline, CDR1 is SGHDN and CDR2 FVKESK. This CDR3 is built from 17 residues. V dropped 3 bases and J dropped 3 bases, with 17 bases sitting between them. In DNA form, the CDR3 reads TGTGCCAGCAGCCAGGGGGCAGGGAAGGGATCTAATGAAAAACTGTTTTTT. Its protein product is CASSQGAGKGSNEKLFF.

CDR3 protein: CASRPTYNEQFF. In nucleotides, the CDR3 is TGTGCCAGCAGACCTACGTACAATGAGCAGTTCTTC. This chain links TRBV7-9 with TRBJ2-1, with D uncertain. The ends were cut back, 6 bases at V and 4 bases at J, with 7 bases in the middle. The CDR3 covers 12 residues. The germline gives CDR1 SEHNR, CDR2 FQNEAQ (reference sequence).

The genes are TRBV29-1 and TRBJ1-5; no reliable D call. This CDR3 is built from 15 residues. CDR1 and CDR2 (germline): SQVTM, ANQGSEA. The V end lost 1 base, the J end lost 2 bases, and 12 bases lay between the germline ends. The CDR3 sequence is CSVEGVARGNQPQHF. CDR3 bases: TGCAGCGTTGAAGGGGTAGCCCGGGGCAATCAGCCCCAGCATTTT.

This chain uses TRBV28 with TRBJ1-4; D uncertain. The V end lost 6 bases, the J end lost 4 bases, and 12 bases lay between the germline ends. Germline V CDR1 and CDR2: MDHEN, SYDVKM. The CDR3 length is 14 residues. CDR3 bases: TGTGCCAGCAGCATAGTGTTCGGTAATGAAAAACTGTTTTTT. It translates to CASSIVFGNEKLFF.

V and J are TRBV28 and TRBJ2-5, with D possibly being TRBD1 (7 bases). CDR1 MDHEN and CDR2 SYDVKM come from the germline V gene. V was clipped by 2 bases and J by 6 bases, with 13 bases between them. The CDR3 runs to 14 residues. CDR3: CASSLRTGGQTQYF. CDR3 nucleotide sequence: TGTGCCAGCAGTTTAAGGACAGGAGGGCAGACCCAGTACTTC.

The V call is TRBV6-5, the J call TRBJ2-7; tentatively, D is TRBD1 (5 bases). V lost 2 bases and J lost 5, with 10 bases in between. The CDR3 loop spans 13 amino acids. Germline V gives CDR1 MNHEY, CDR2 SVGAGI. The CDR3 region is CASSYLQGHEQYF. The CDR3 DNA reads TGTGCCAGCAGTTACCTCCAGGGCCACGAGCAGTACTTC.

This chain uses TRBV11-2 with TRBJ1-5, with D possibly TRBD1 on 6 matching bases. Germline V lookup: CDR1 SGHAT, CDR2 FQNNGV. V lost 2 bases, J lost 1 base, and 9 bases lay in between. This CDR3 region has 15 residues. DNA of the CDR3: TGTGCCAGCAGCTTAATGGGGGCAAGCAATCAGCCCCAGCATTTT. The encoded protein is CASSLMGASNQPQHF.

This chain joins TRBV27 and TRBJ2-3, with a tentative D call TRBD1 (5 bases). Germline CDR1 reads MNHEY; CDR2 reads SMNVEV (reference sequence). With 5 bases removed from V and 4 bases from J, the gap between germline ends came to 25 bases. CDR3 length: 18 amino acids. The CDR3 nucleotides read TGTGCCAGCAGTCCCCTTGTGGGGCTGTCCGTAGTGTCAGATACGCAGTATTTT. As protein: CASSPLVGLSVVSDTQYF.

The rearrangement links TRBV7-9 to TRBJ2-7; possibly TRBD1 for D (5 bases). V was shortened by 6 bases and J by 0 bases, with 21 bases between the two germline ends. In germline, CDR1 is SEHNR, CDR2 FQNEAQ (reference sequence). The CDR3 spans 17 residues. CDR3 in amino acids: CASSPPFRDKASYEQYF. The CDR3 bases are TGTGCCAGCAGTCCCCCCTTCAGGGATAAAGCCTCCTACGAGCAGTACTTC.

This clone has just one count. The genes are TRBV9 and TRBJ1-3; 9 bases match TRBD1. Looked up from germline, CDR1 is SGDLS and CDR2 is YYNGEE. The V segment lost 2 bases and the J segment 1 base; nucleotides outside the gene matches: 1. CDR3 length: 15 amino acids. The CDR3 here is CASSVGTGSGNTIYF. In nucleotides, the CDR3 is TGTGCCAGCAGCGTCGGGACAGGGTCTGGAAACACCATATATTTT.

The CDR3 sequence: CASSPQASGKVNEQFF. In nucleotides, the CDR3 is TGTGCCAGCAGCCCCCAAGCTAGCGGGAAGGTCAATGAGCAGTTCTTC. The rearrangement joins TRBV14 to TRBJ2-1, with 9 bases that match TRBD2. CDR1 is SGHDN, CDR2 FVKESK, per germline. The V and J ends lost 4 bases and 6 bases, in that order; junction bases with no gene match: 10. The CDR3 is 16 residues long.

The V call is TRBV24-1, the J call TRBJ1-1, with D perhaps TRBD1 (5 bases). Trimming shortened V by 5 bases and J by 1 base, and 7 bases separated the two germline ends. Germline V lookup: CDR1 KGHDR, CDR2 SFDVKD. The CDR3 runs to 13 residues. This CDR3 reads CATSGQSNTEAFF. Written as DNA, the CDR3 is TGTGCCACCAGTGGACAGTCGAACACTGAAGCTTTCTTT.

V and J are TRBV19 and TRBJ2-2, with 8 bases matching TRBD2. V was clipped by 5 bases and J by 5 bases; unmatched bases: 7. In germline, CDR1 is LNHDA, CDR2 SQIVND (reference sequence). This CDR3 spans 15 amino acids. As DNA, the CDR3 is TGTGCCAGTAGTCGCAGACTAGCGCCTACCGGGGAGCTGTTTTTT. Amino acids: CASSRRLAPTGELFF.

This clone was detected only a few times. The chain joins TRBV5-1 to TRBJ2-1, with D maybe TRBD1 (5 bases). Trimming stripped 4 bases from V and 2 bases from J, with 10 bases between. The CDR3 runs 14 residues. Germline V gene data show CDR1 as SGHRS and CDR2 as YFSETQ. In nucleotides, the CDR3 is TGCGCCAGCAGCGTATCAGGGACCTACAATGAGCAGTTCTTC. Translated, it gives CASSVSGTYNEQFF.

V is TRBV5-4 and J is TRBJ2-5, with TRBD2 matching over 9 bases. The length of the CDR3 is 13 residues. The germline V gene encodes CDR1 SGHNT and CDR2 YYREEE (reference sequence). Germline trimming cut 6 bases from V and 5 bases from J; bases unmatched to any gene: 5. CDR3 loop: CASTSGGKETQYF. The CDR3, as DNA: TGTGCCAGCACCAGCGGGGGGAAGGAGACCCAGTACTTC.

The V gene is TRBV4-2, the J gene TRBJ2-3; D gene ambiguous. Germline-derived CDR1 and CDR2 are LGHNA and YNFKEQ. Trimming shortened V by 0 bases and J by 5 bases, and 9 bases separated the two germline ends. The CDR3 extends over 14 amino acids. The CDR3 DNA reads TGTGCCAGCAGCCAAGAAGTCCGCGGAGATACGCAGTATTTT. Protein sequence: CASSQEVRGDTQYF.

The CDR3 sequence: CASSSLQGARGYTF. CDR3 DNA: TGTGCCAGCAGTTCACTTCAGGGGGCGCGAGGCTACACCTTC. This chain joins TRBV6-5 and TRBJ1-2, with 8 bases fitting TRBD1. J was trimmed by 8 bases and V by 4 bases; bases with no gene match: 9. This CDR3 spans 14 amino acids. The V gene's germline CDR1 is MNHEY and CDR2 SVGAGI.